Sequencing of this T cell receptor (beta chain) was carried out in a study of blood T cell repertoires in COVID-19. Study-level background: Material from acute and convalescent COVID-19 was sourced from the United States, Italy and Spain.

In the authors' workflow: Estimates of nucleated cell counts were drawn from the amplification of reference gene primers. TCRdb keeps only in-frame clones here, not all; method: immunoSEQ multiplex PCR. V, J and clone size are taken as reported in that table, and D and trimming were inferred from the DNA itself. The repertoire holds under 350,000 clones, 89% seen once, with 2% to 2.5% in the top ten. This TCR was sampled from a man aged 45 to 65 with acute or convalescent COVID-19. Sequencing was performed on peripheral blood.

Here the CDR3 DNA reads TGTGCCAGCAGTTACGCGGGGTCGGAGACCCAGTACTTC. Its translation is CASSYAGSETQYF. The chain recombines TRBV6-2 or TRBV6-3 with TRBJ2-5; TRBD2 is a possible D gene (6 bases). The germline V and J ends were trimmed by 2 bases and 5 bases, with 9 bases remaining between them. This CDR3 contains 13 residues. Per germline, CDR1 MNHEY and CDR2 SVGEGT.